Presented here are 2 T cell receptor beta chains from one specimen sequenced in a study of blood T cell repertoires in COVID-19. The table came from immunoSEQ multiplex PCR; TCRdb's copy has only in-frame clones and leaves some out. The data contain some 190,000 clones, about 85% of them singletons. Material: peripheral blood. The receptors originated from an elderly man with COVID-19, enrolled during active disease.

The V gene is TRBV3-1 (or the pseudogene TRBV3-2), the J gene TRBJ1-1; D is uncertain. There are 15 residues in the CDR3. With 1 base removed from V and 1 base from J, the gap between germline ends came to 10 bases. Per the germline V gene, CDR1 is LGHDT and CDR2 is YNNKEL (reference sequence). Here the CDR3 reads CASSQGRTPNTEAFF. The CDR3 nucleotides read TGTGCCAGCAGCCAAGGTCGTACTCCGAACACTGAAGCTTTCTTT.

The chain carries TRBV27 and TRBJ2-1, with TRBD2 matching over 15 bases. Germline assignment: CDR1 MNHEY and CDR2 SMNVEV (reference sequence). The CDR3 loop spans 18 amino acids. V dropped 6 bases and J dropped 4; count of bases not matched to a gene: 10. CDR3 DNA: TGTGCCAGCAGACCACTCGGGACTAGCGGGGGGCTTTACAATGAGCAGTTCTTC. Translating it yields CASRPLGTSGGLYNEQFF.